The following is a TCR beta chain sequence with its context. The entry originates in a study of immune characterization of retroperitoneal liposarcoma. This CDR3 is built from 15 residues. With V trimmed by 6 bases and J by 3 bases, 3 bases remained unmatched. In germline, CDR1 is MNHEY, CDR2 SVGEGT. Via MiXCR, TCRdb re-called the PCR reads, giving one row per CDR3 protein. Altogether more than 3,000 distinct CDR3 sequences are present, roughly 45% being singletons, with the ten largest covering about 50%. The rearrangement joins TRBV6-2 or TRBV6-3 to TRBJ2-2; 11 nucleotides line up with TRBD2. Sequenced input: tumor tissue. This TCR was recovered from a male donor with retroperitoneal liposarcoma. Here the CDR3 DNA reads TGTGCCAGCAGGGAACTAGCGGGGGACACCGGGGAGCTGTTTTTT. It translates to CASRELAGDTGELFF.